This T cell receptor beta chain was recovered during a study of blood T cell repertoires in COVID-19. Study information: Italy, Spain and the United States were the sources of the convalescent and acute COVID-19 samples. PBMCs, B-cell-depleted T cells, or T cells were the source of the cDNA or gDNA that made up the material.

Cohorts were determined from participant-reported clinical history. Recovered Cohort 3 donors showed two negative PCRs, clearance, or symptom resolution. The CDR3 is 15 amino acids. With V trimmed by 7 bases and J by 2 bases, 12 bases remained unmatched. Germline V CDR1 and CDR2: SQVTM, ANQGSEA. Method: immunoSEQ multiplex PCR; TCRdb's copy keeps in-frame clones and lacks some. The table shows 150,000 to 200,000 clones, with roughly 84% occurring only once. The chain couples TRBV29-1 to TRBJ1-2; 8 nucleotides align to TRBD1. The sequenced sample was PBMCs or T cells enriched from blood (not recorded which). The source of this sequence is a woman aged 55-69 years who had recovered from COVID-19. The CDR3 DNA is TGCAGCGCGGGGAGTGCAGGGGGCCCAAACTATGGCTACACCTTC. Amino acid sequence: CSAGSAGGPNYGYTF.